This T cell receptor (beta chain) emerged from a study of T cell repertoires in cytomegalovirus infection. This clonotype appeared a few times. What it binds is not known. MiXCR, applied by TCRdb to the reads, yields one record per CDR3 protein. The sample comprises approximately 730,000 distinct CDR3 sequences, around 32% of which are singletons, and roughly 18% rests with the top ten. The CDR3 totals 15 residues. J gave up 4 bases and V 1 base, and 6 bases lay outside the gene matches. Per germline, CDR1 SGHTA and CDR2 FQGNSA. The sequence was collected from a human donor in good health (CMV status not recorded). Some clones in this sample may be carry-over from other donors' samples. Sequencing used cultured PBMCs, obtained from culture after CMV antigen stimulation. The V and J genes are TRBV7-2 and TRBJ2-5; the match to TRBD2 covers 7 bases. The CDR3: CASSLGGTTGETQYF. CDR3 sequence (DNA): TGTGCCAGCAGCTTAGGGGGGACTACGGGAGAGACCCAGTACTTC.